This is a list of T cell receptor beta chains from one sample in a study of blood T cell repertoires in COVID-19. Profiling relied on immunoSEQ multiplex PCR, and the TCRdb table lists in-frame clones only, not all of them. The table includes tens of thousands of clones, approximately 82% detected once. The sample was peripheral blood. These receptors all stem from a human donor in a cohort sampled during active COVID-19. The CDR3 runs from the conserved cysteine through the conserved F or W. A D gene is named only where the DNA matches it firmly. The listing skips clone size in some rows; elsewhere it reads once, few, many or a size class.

CDR3: CASRLGGENTGELFF
DNA: TGTGCCAGCAGATTGGGCGGGGAGAACACCGGGGAGCTGTTTTTT
size: NA
D: NA
V: TRBV6-6
J: TRBJ2-2

CDR3: CASSYPGLNTEAFF
DNA: TGTGCCAGCAGTTACCCGGGTCTGAACACTGAAGCTTTCTTT
size: NA
D: NA
V: TRBV28
J: TRBJ1-1

CDR3: CASSHGHVSGNTIYF
DNA: TGTGCCAGCAGCCATGGACATGTCTCTGGAAACACCATATATTTT
size: once
D: NA
V: TRBV5-4
J: TRBJ1-3

CDR3: CASSGQPARGYTF
DNA: TGTGCCAGCAGTGGGCAACCGGCAAGGGGCTACACCTTC
size: NA
D: NA
V: TRBV27
J: TRBJ1-2

CDR3: CASSQDLNRNTGELFF
DNA: TGCGCCAGCAGCCAAGACTTGAACAGGAACACCGGGGAGCTGTTTTTT
size: NA
D: NA
V: TRBV4-3
J: TRBJ2-2

CDR3: CASSQDGGGGSGNTIYF
DNA: TGTGCCAGCAGCCAAGATGGGGGAGGGGGCTCTGGAAACACCATATATTTT
size: NA
D: NA
V: TRBV4-2
J: TRBJ1-3

CDR3: CATSRGREGYEQYF
DNA: TGTGCCACCAGCAGAGGTCGCGAGGGCTACGAGCAGTACTTC
size: NA
D: NA
V: TRBV15
J: TRBJ2-7

CDR3: CASTLGGQAHYEQYF
DNA: TGTGCCAGCACCTTGGGGGGACAGGCCCATTACGAGCAGTACTTC
size: NA
D: TRBD1
V: TRBV7-8
J: TRBJ2-7

CDR3: CASSYSPTTGALYGYTF
DNA: TGTGCCAGCAGTTACTCGCCGACGACAGGGGCCCTCTATGGCTACACCTTC
size: NA
D: TRBD1
V: TRBV6-2/TRBV6-3
J: TRBJ1-2

CDR3: CASSLRTGYYTF
DNA: TGTGCCAGCAGCCTCCGGACAGGGTACTACACCTTC
size: once
D: TRBD1
V: TRBV3-1/TRBV3-2
J: TRBJ1-2

CDR3: CASSSSGRGSTDTQYF
DNA: TGTGCCAGCAGCTCCTCCGGCCGGGGGTCCACAGATACGCAGTATTTT
size: NA
D: NA
V: TRBV9
J: TRBJ2-3

CDR3: CASSHLRDIVRTDTQYF
DNA: TGTGCCAGCAGCCATCTCCGGGACATAGTTCGCACAGATACGCAGTATTTT
size: NA
D: NA
V: TRBV3-1/TRBV3-2
J: TRBJ2-3

CDR3: CASSVVGDSDTQYF
DNA: TGTGCCAGCAGCGTAGTGGGGGACTCAGATACGCAGTATTTT
size: NA
D: NA
V: TRBV9
J: TRBJ2-3

CDR3: CASSPDSSYEQYF
DNA: TGTGCCAGCAGCCCGGACAGCTCCTACGAGCAGTACTTC
size: once
D: NA
V: TRBV12-3/TRBV12-4
J: TRBJ2-7

CDR3: CASSMGQRKTYYGYTF
DNA: TGTGCCAGTAGTATGGGACAGCGAAAGACCTATTATGGCTACACCTTC
size: NA
D: TRBD1
V: TRBV19
J: TRBJ1-2

CDR3: CAISAGNTIYF
DNA: TGTGCCATCAGTGCAGGAAACACCATATATTTT
size: NA
D: NA
V: TRBV10-3
J: TRBJ1-3

CDR3: CASSTPQGQISYEQYF
DNA: TGTGCCAGCAGCACCCCTCAGGGACAGATAAGCTACGAGCAGTACTTC
size: NA
D: TRBD1
V: TRBV11-2
J: TRBJ2-7

CDR3: CASNSGGATDTQYF
DNA: TGTGCCTCAAATAGCGGGGGGGCGACAGATACGCAGTATTTT
size: NA
D: TRBD2
V: TRBV30
J: TRBJ2-3

CDR3: CASSLVLTSYEQYF
DNA: TGTGCCAGCAGCTTGGTACTTACCTCCTACGAGCAGTACTTC
size: few
D: NA
V: TRBV5-8
J: TRBJ2-7

CDR3: CASSREAGQPQHF
DNA: TGTGCCAGCAGCCGGGAGGCCGGGCAGCCCCAGCATTTT
size: NA
D: NA
V: TRBV6-4
J: TRBJ1-5

CDR3: CASRLRGGVTGELFF
DNA: TGTGCCAGCAGGTTACGGGGAGGGGTCACCGGGGAGCTGTTTTTT
size: NA
D: TRBD2
V: TRBV11-2
J: TRBJ2-2

CDR3: CASNLDNLSGNTIYF
DNA: TGTGCCAGCAATCTGGACAACCTCTCTGGAAACACCATATATTTT
size: NA
D: NA
V: TRBV6-6
J: TRBJ1-3

CDR3: CASRADRNYGYTF
DNA: TGTGCCAGCAGGGCGGACAGGAACTATGGCTACACCTTC
size: NA
D: TRBD1
V: TRBV6-5
J: TRBJ1-2

CDR3: CASSVGTGGFTEAFF
DNA: TGTGCCAGCAGCGTAGGCACAGGGGGCTTCACTGAAGCTTTCTTT
size: NA
D: TRBD1
V: TRBV9
J: TRBJ1-1

CDR3: CASSIWFREGHGYTF
DNA: TGTGCCAGTAGTATATGGTTCAGGGAAGGTCATGGCTACACCTTC
size: NA
D: NA
V: TRBV19
J: TRBJ1-2

CDR3: CASSSRGSRNSPLHF
DNA: TGTGCCAGCAGCTCCAGGGGATCTCGCAATTCACCCCTCCACTTT
size: NA
D: NA
V: TRBV13
J: TRBJ1-6

CDR3: CASSLGGGAKSYEQYF
DNA: TGTGCCAGCAGCTTGGGAGGGGGTGCTAAGTCCTACGAGCAGTACTTC
size: NA
D: NA
V: TRBV5-4
J: TRBJ2-7

CDR3: CASSLVGSGKNTDTQYF
DNA: TGTGCCAGCAGCTTGGTGGGCTCCGGGAAAAACACAGATACGCAGTATTTT
size: few
D: NA
V: TRBV5-4
J: TRBJ2-3

CDR3: CASTRGNEQFF
DNA: TGTGCCAGCACCAGGGGGAATGAGCAGTTCTTC
size: NA
D: TRBD1
V: TRBV6-5
J: TRBJ2-1

CDR3: CASSDTGWGNQPQHF
DNA: TGTGCCAGCAGTGATACAGGGTGGGGAAATCAGCCCCAGCATTTT
size: NA
D: NA
V: TRBV2
J: TRBJ1-5

CDR3: CASSQEVAIPADTQYF
DNA: TGTGCCAGCAGCCAAGAGGTAGCAATCCCGGCAGATACGCAGTATTTT
size: NA
D: NA
V: TRBV4-2
J: TRBJ2-3

CDR3: CATSYGDRRGYTF
DNA: TGTGCCACCAGCTACGGAGATAGGAGGGGCTACACCTTC
size: NA
D: NA
V: TRBV24-1
J: TRBJ1-2

CDR3: CASSLASGLNTEAFF
DNA: TGCGCCAGCAGCTTGGCTTCAGGGTTGAACACTGAAGCTTTCTTT
size: NA
D: NA
V: TRBV5-1
J: TRBJ1-1

CDR3: CASSPSTGGTEAFF
DNA: TGTGCCAGCAGCCCATCCACAGGGGGCACTGAAGCTTTCTTT
size: NA
D: TRBD1
V: TRBV6-6
J: TRBJ1-1

CDR3: CASSPLTGSSYNSPLHF
DNA: TGTGCCAGCAGCCCACTAACAGGGAGCTCCTATAATTCACCCCTCCACTTT
size: NA
D: NA
V: TRBV11-2
J: TRBJ1-6

CDR3: CASMRRGRGEKLFF
DNA: TGTGCCAGTATGAGGAGGGGTCGGGGGGAAAAACTGTTTTTT
size: NA
D: NA
V: TRBV19
J: TRBJ1-4

CDR3: CASSQGWVTGGREQYF
DNA: TGCGCCAGCAGCCAAGGCTGGGTGACAGGGGGCAGGGAGCAGTACTTC
size: once
D: TRBD1
V: TRBV4-1
J: TRBJ2-7